This T cell receptor beta chain was identified in a study of vaccination effects on CD4 cells after COVID-19. Scientists isolated CD4+ T cells after a roughly 9-day culture period ended. Each participant was administered two doses of either the BNT162b2 or the mRNA-1273 vaccine. Details on this clone: Its matching antigen is unknown.

Here immunoSEQ multiplex PCR was the method, and the copy in TCRdb shows in-frame clones only, minus some. The data hold tens of thousands of clones, with 74% observed a single time. This sample comprised CD4+ T cells from PBMCs cultured without peptide, obtained after COVID-19 vaccination. The clonotype was recovered from a human donor who received a COVID-19 vaccine.

CDR3: CASMSRADEAFF. In DNA, the CDR3 is TGTGCCAGCATGAGTCGGGCGGATGAAGCTTTCTTT. The V and J genes are TRBV6-5 and TRBJ1-1; D gene uncertain. The CDR3 spans 12 residues. V lost 7 bases and J lost 7, with 13 bases in between. Germline V gene lookup returns CDR1 MNHEY and CDR2 SVGAGI.